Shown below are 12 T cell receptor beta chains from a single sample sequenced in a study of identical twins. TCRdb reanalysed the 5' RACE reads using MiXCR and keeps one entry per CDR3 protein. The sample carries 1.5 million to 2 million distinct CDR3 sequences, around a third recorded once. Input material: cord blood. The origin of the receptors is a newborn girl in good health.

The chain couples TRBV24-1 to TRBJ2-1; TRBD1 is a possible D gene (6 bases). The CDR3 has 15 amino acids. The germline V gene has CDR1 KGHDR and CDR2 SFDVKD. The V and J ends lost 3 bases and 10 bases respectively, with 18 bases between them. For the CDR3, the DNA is TGTGCCACCAGTGATCGACAGGCTCGAACCCCCGAGCAGTTCTTC. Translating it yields CATSDRQARTPEQFF.

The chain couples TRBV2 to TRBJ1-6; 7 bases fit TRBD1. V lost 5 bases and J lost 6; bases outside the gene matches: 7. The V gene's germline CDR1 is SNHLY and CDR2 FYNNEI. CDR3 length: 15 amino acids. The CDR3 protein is CASSLSGQRNSPLHF. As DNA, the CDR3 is TGTGCCAGCAGTCTATCGGGACAGCGTAATTCACCCCTCCACTTT.

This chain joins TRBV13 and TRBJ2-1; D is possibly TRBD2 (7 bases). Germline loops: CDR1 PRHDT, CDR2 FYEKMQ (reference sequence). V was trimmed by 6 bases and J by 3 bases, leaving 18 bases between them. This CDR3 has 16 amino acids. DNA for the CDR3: TGTGCCAGCAGGAGGAACGGGGGGCTAATCTACAATGAGCAGTTCTTC. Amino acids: CASRRNGGLIYNEQFF.

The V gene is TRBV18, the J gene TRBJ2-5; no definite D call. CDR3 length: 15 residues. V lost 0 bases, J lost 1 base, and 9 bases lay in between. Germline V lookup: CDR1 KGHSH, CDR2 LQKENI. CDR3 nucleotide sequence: TGTGCCAGCTCACCACCGAACAGCCGCCAAGAGACCCAGTACTTC. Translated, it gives CASSPPNSRQETQYF. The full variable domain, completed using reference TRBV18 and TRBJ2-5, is NAGVMQNPRHLVRRRGQEARLRCSPMKGHSHVYWYRQLPEEGLKFMVYLQKENIIDESGMPKERFSAEFPKEGPSILRIQQVVRGDSAAYFCASSPPNSRQETQYFGPGTRLLVL.

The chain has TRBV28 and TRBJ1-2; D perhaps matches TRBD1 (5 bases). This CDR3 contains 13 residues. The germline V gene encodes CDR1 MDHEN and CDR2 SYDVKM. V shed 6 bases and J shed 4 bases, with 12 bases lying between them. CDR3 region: CASRQQVTYGYTF. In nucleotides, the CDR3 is TGTGCCAGCAGACAACAGGTTACCTATGGCTACACCTTC.

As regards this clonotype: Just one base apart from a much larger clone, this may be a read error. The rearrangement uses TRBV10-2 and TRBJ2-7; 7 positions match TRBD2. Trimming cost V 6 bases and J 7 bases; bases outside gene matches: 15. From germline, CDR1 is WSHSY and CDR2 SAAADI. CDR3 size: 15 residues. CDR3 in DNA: TGCGCCAGCAGCCCAAGCGGGGCCTCCTACAATGAGCAGTACTTC. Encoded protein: CASSPSGASYNEQYF.

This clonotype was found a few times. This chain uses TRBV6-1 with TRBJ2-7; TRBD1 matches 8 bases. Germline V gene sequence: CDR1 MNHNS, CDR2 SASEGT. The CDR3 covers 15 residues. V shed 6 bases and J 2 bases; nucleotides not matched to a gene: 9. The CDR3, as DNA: TGTGCCAGCAGCCCCTCGGGGACAGGAGCCTACGAGCAGTACTTC. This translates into CASSPSGTGAYEQYF.

CDR3 in amino acids: CSAILGGAGYSPLHF. As DNA, the CDR3 is TGCAGTGCTATATTAGGGGGGGCGGGTTATTCACCCCTCCACTTT. This rearrangement joins TRBV20-1 to TRBJ1-6; tentatively, D is TRBD1 (6 bases). The CDR3 is 15 amino acids. Deletions cut 4 bases from V and 8 bases from J, with 18 bases between. The germline V gene encodes CDR1 DFQATT and CDR2 SNEGSKA (reference sequence).

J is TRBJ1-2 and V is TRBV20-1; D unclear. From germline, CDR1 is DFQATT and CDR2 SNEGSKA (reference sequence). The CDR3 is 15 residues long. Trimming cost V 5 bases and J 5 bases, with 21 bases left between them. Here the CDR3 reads CSAPKRLEGGYGYTF. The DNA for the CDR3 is TGCAGTGCTCCTAAACGCCTGGAAGGTGGATATGGCTACACCTTC.

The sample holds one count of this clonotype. CDR3 loop: CASSLVLLAGGLRVNEQYF. The CDR3 DNA sequence: TGTGCCAGCAGCTTAGTTCTCCTAGCGGGGGGGCTTCGGGTTAATGAGCAGTACTTC. This sequence joins TRBV7-2 and TRBJ2-5; the match to TRBD2 covers 12 bases. The CDR3 contains 19 residues. The V gene's germline CDR1 is SGHTA and CDR2 FQGNSA. J gave up 11 bases and V 1 base, and 20 bases lay outside the gene matches.

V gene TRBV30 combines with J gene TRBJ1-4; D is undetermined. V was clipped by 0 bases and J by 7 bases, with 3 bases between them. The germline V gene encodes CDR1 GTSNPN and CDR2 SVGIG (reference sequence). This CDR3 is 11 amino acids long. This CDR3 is CAWSVREKLFF. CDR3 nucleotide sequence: TGTGCCTGGAGTGTACGTGAAAAACTGTTTTTT.

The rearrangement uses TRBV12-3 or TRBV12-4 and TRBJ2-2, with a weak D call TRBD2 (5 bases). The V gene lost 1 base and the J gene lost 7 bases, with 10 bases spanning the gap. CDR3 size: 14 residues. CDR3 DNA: TGTGCCAGCAGTTTAGTCGCGGCGGGCGGGGAGCTGTTTTTT. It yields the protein CASSLVAAGGELFF.